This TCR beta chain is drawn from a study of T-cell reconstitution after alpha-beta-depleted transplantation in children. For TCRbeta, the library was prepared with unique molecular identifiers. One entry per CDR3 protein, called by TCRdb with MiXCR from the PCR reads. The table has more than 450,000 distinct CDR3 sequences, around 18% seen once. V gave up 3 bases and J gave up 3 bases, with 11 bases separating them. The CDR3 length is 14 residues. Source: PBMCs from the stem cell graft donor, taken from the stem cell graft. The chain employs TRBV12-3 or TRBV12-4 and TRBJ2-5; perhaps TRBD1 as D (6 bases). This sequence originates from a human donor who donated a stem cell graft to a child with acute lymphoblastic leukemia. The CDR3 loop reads CASSFGRGEETQYF. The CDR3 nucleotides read TGTGCCAGCAGTTTCGGCAGGGGAGAAGAGACCCAGTACTTC.